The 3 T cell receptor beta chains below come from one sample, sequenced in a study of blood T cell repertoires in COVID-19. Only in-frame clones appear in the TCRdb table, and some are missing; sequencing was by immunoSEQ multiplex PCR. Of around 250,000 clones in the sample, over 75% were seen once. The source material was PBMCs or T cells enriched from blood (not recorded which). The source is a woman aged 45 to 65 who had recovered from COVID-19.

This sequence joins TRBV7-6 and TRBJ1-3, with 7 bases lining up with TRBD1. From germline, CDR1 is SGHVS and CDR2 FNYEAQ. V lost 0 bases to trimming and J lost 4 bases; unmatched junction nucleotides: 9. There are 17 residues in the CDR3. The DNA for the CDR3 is TGTGCCAGCAGCTTAGCGGCTAGGGACAGACGAGGAAACACCATATATTTT. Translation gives CASSLAARDRRGNTIYF.

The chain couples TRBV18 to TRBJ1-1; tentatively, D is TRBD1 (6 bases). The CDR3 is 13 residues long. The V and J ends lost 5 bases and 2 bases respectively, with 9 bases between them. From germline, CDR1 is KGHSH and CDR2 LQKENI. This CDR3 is CASSTDRNTEAFF. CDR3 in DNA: TGTGCCAGCTCAACGGACAGAAACACTGAAGCTTTCTTT.

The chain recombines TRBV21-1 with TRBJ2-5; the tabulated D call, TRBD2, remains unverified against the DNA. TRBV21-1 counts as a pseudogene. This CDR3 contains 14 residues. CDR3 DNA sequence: TGTGCCAGCAGCAAATTGCAGGGAGGAGAGACCCAGTACTTC. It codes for CASSKLQGGETQYF.